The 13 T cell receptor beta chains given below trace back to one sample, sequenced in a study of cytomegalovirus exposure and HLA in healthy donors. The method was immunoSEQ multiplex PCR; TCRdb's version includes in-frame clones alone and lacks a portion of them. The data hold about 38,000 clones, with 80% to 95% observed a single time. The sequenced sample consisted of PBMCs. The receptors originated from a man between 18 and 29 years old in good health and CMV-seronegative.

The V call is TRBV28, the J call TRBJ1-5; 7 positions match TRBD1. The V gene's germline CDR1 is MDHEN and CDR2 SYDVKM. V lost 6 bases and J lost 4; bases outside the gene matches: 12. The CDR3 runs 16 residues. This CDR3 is CASRDRTGTANQPQHF. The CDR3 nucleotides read TGTGCCAGCAGGGATAGAACCGGGACAGCTAATCAGCCCCAGCATTTT.

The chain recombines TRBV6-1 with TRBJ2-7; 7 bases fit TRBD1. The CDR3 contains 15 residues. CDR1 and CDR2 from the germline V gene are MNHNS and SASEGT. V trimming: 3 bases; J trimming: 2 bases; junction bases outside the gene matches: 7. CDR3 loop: CASSDQGVGAYEQYF. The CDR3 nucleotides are TGTGCCAGCAGTGACCAGGGGGTCGGGGCCTACGAGCAGTACTTC.

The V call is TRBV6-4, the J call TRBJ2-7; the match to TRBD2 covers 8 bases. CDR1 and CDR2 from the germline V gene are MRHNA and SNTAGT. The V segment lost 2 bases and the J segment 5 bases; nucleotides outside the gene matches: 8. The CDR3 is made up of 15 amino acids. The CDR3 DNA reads TGTGCCAGCAGTGACGTTCGCGGGAGGACCCACGAGCAGTACTTC. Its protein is CASSDVRGRTHEQYF.

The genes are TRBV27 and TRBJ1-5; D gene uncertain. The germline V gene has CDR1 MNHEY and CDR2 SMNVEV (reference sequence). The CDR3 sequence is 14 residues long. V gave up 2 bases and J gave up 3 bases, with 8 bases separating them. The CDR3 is CASSLQVSNQPQHF. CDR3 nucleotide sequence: TGTGCCAGCAGTTTACAGGTCTCCAATCAGCCCCAGCATTTT.

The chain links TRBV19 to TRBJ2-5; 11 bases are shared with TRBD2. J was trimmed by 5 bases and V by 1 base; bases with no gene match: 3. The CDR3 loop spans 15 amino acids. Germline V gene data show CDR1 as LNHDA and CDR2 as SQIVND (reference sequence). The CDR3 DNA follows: TGTGCCAGTAGTATAGGAGGACTAGCGGGTGAGACCCAGTACTTC. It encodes CASSIGGLAGETQYF.

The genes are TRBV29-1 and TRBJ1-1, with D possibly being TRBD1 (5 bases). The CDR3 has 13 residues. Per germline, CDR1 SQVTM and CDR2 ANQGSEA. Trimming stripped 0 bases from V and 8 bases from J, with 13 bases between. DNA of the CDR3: TGCAGCGTTGAAGAACTGGGGGGTCGCGAAGCTTTCTTT. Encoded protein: CSVEELGGREAFF.

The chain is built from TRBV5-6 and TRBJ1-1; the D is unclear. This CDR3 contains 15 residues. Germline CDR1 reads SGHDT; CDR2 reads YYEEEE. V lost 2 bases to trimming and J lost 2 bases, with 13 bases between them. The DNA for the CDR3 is TGTGCCAGCAGCTTTGAAAGGAGTACTAACACTGAAGCTTTCTTT. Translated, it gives CASSFERSTNTEAFF.

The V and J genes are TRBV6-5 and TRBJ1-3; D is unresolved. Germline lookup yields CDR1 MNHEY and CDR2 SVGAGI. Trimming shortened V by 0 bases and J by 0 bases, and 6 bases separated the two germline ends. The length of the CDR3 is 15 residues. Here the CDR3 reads CASSYSASSGNTIYF. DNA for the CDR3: TGTGCCAGCAGTTACTCAGCGAGCTCTGGAAACACCATATATTTT.

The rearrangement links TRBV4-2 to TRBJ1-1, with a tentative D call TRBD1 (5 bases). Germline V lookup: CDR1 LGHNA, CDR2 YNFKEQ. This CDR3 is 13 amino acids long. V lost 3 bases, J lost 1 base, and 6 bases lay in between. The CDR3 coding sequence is TGTGCCAGCAGCCAGACAGAGAACACTGAAGCTTTCTTT. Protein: CASSQTENTEAFF.

The chain's CDR3 is CASSESTLHYGYTF. The CDR3 coding sequence is TGTGCCAGCAGTGAGAGTACCCTGCACTATGGCTACACCTTC. V and J are TRBV6-1 and TRBJ1-2; no clear D. The V end lost 3 bases, the J end lost 3 bases, and 11 bases lay between the germline ends. Per the germline V gene, CDR1 is MNHNS and CDR2 is SASEGT. This CDR3 has 14 residues.

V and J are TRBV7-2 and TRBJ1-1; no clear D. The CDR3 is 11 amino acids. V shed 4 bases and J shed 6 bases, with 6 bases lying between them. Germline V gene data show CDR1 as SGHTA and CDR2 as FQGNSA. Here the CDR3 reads CASSSFPEAFF. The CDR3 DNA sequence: TGTGCCAGCAGCTCGTTCCCTGAAGCTTTCTTT.

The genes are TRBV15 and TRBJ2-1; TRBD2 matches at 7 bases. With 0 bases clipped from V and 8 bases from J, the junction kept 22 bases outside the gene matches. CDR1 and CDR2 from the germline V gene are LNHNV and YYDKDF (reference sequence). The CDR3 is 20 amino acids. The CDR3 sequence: CATSRDWRGRGEGTRYEQFF. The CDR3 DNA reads TGTGCCACCAGCAGAGATTGGAGAGGTCGGGGGGAGGGCACTAGGTATGAGCAGTTCTTC.

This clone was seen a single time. The CDR3 DNA follows: TGTGCCAGCAGTGTAACAGGGATAGGGAAGACCCAGTACTTC. It translates to CASSVTGIGKTQYF. J is TRBJ2-5 and V is TRBV28, with D tentatively TRBD1 (6 bases). The CDR3 consists of 14 residues. From germline, CDR1 is MDHEN and CDR2 SYDVKM. Trimming removed 5 bases at V and 6 bases at J, with 16 bases between.